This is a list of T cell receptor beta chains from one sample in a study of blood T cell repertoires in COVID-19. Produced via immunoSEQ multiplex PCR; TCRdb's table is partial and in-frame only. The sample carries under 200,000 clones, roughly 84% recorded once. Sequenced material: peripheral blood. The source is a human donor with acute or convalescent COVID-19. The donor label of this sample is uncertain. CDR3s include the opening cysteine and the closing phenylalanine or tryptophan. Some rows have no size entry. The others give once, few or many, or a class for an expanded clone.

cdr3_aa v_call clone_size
CASSGGRGDTEAFF TRBV5-1 -
CASSEARVEAGELFF TRBV6-1 -
CASSLGQKDEQFF TRBV12-3/TRBV12-4 -
CASSPQRAGNTIYF TRBV6-5 -
CAIADSSGNTIYF TRBV28 -
CASSIRGGGAAHFSYEQYF TRBV21-1 -
CASSRGLGTPSYNEQFF TRBV5-8 -
CASSPSPPGQGVYEQYF TRBV28 -
CASSTGNRSNQPQHF TRBV6-6 -
CASSLGPPLAGADTQYF TRBV5-8 -
CASGRGILSGNTIYF TRBV19 -
CASSQGWTGGAGNQPQHF TRBV3-1/TRBV3-2 -
CASSFRGGPREQYF TRBV6-5 -
CASSFRTSGEETQYF TRBV5-4 -
CASSLGGGIYEQYF TRBV5-1 -
CASSLPGGSDIQYF TRBV5-6 -
CASSSETGWDANTEAFF TRBV11-2 -
CAISGTGESPLHF TRBV10-3 few
CASHSGQTGLNGYTF TRBV19 -
CASSSTRQGAKLFF TRBV6-5 -
CASSLNPGGSSYNEQFF TRBV7-3 -
CSVGADRNYGYTF TRBV29-1 -
CASSELLGGETQYF TRBV25-1 -
CASSVGTDSGNTIYF TRBV9 -
CASSGTGDTEAFF TRBV5-1 -
CASSRGGAGVYEQYF TRBV3-1/TRBV3-2 few
CASSRGTPAYGYTF TRBV5-1 -
CASSQLQGRGLSGNTIYF TRBV5-6 -
CASTTAMTGTNSPLHF TRBV5-1 few
CASSRKGGLAGGKETQYF TRBV3-1/TRBV3-2 -
CASSETSGSGTDTQYF TRBV10-1 -
CASSLLASGRWSGELFF TRBV7-2 -
CASSLWGDEQFF TRBV27 -
CASSDPGNYGYTF TRBV10-2 -
CASSSSSTSPYTDTQYF TRBV28 -
CASSRQGEETQYF TRBV19 once
CASLRGNDTEAFF TRBV27 -
CAWRMKAVDIQYF TRBV30 -
CASSRRGQGSFGGYTF TRBV19 -
CASIPGQWNTEAFF TRBV2 -
CASSLGTSNYEQYF TRBV5-1 once
CASSESGTSGGTDTQYF TRBV10-1 few
CASSLEWDFSTYSYEQYF TRBV7-8 -
CAIGAGTPYSNQPQHF TRBV6-4 -
CAISADRGGWGYTF TRBV10-3 -
CASSTLGGLDTEAFF TRBV7-9 -
CASSPGTGDNEKLFF TRBV5-1 -
CASSVRDRGTDTQYF TRBV19 -
CAAFTRDRDPYGYTF TRBV30 -
CASSSTRTGLRNTIYF TRBV6-2/TRBV6-3 once
CASSLRSGREAFF TRBV5-8 -
CASTLTISGGYTF TRBV13 -
CASSVGYEQYF TRBV19 -